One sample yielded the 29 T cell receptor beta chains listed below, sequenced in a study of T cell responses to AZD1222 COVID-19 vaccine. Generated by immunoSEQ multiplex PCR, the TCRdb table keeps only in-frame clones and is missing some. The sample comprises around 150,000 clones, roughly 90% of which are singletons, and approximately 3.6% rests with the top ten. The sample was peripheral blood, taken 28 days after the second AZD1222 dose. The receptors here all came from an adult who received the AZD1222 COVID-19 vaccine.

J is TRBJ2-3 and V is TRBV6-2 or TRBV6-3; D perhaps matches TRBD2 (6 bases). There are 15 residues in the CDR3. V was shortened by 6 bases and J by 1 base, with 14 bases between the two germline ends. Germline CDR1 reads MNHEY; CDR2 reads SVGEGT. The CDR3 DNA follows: TGTGCCAGCAGCCCCTCCAAGCGGGGCACAGATACGCAGTATTTT. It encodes CASSPSKRGTDTQYF.

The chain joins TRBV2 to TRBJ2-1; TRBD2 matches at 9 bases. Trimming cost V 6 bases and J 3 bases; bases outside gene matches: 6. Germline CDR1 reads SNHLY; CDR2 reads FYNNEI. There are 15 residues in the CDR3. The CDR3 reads CASRGPSGNYNEQFF. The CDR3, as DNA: TGTGCCAGCAGGGGGCCTAGCGGGAACTACAATGAGCAGTTCTTC.

The CDR3 nucleotides read TGCGCCAGCAGGACTAGCGGAAGTACCTACAATGAGCAGTTCTTC. It translates to CASRTSGSTYNEQFF. The rearrangement links TRBV10-2 to TRBJ2-1; 9 bases are shared with TRBD2. Germline V gene sequence: CDR1 WSHSY, CDR2 SAAADI. The length of the CDR3 is 15 residues. V trimming: 6 bases; J trimming: 2 bases; junction bases outside the gene matches: 5.

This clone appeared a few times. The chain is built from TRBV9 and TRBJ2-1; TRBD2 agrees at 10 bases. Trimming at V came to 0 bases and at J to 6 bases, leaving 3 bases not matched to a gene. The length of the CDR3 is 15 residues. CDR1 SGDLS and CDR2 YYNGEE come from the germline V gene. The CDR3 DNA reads TGTGCCAGCAGCGTAGGGAGCGGGAGGGTCAATGAGCAGTTCTTC. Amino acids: CASSVGSGRVNEQFF.

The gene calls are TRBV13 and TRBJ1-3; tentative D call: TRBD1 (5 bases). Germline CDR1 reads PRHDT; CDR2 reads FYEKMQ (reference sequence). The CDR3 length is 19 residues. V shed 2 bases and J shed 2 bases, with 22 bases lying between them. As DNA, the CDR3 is TGTGCCAGCAGCTTAACAACAATCGGCGGGGCTGGTACTGGAAACACCATATATTTT. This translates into CASSLTTIGGAGTGNTIYF.

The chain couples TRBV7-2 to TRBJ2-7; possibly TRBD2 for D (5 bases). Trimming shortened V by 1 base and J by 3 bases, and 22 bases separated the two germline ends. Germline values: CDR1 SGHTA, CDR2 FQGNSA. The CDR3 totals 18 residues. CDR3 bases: TGTGCCAGCAGCTTAGTCGGGGTTCTGAGGACGACGAGCTACGAGCAGTACTTC. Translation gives CASSLVGVLRTTSYEQYF. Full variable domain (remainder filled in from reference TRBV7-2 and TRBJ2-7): GAGVSQSPSNKVTEKGKDVELRCDPISGHTALYWYRQSLGQGLEFLIYFQGNSAPDKSGLPSDRFSAERTGGSVSTLTIQRTQQEDSAVYLCASSLVGVLRTTSYEQYFGPGTRLTVT.

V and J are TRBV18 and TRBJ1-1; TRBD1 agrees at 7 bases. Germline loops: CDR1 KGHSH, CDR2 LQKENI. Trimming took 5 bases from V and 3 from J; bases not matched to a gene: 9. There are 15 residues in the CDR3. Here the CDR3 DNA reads TGTGCCAGCTCATCCCAGGGGGGCGCCGACACTGAAGCTTTCTTT. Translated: CASSSQGGADTEAFF.

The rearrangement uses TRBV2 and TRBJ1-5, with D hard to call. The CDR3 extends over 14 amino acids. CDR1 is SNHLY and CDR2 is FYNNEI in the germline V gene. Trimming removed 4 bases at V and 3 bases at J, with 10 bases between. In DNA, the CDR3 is TGTGCCAGCAGTGGACTGAGAAACAATCAGCCCCAGCATTTT. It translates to CASSGLRNNQPQHF.

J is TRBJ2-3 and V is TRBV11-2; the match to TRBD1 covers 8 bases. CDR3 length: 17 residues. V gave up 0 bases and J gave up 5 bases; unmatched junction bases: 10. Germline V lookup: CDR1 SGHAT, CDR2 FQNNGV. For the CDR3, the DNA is TGTGCCAGCAGCTTAGAATTGGGCAGGGGGCGGAAAGATACGCAGTATTTT. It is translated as CASSLELGRGRKDTQYF. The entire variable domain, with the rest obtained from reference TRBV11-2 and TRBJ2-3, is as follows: EAGVAQSPRYKIIEKRQSVAFWCNPISGHATLYWYQQILGQGPKLLIQFQNNGVVDDSQLPKDRFSAERLKGVDSTLKIQPAKLEDSAVYLCASSLELGRGRKDTQYFGPGTRLTVL.

The chain's CDR3 is CASSQVKRLAGGPNTGELFF. CDR3 nucleotide sequence: TGCGCCAGCAGCCAAGTAAAGAGACTAGCGGGAGGGCCCAACACCGGGGAGCTGTTTTTT. The chain links TRBV4-1 to TRBJ2-2, with 14 bases aligning to TRBD2. The trim removed 1 base at V and 2 bases at J, leaving 9 bases unmatched. Germline lookup yields CDR1 MGHRA and CDR2 YSYEKL. This CDR3 has 20 residues.

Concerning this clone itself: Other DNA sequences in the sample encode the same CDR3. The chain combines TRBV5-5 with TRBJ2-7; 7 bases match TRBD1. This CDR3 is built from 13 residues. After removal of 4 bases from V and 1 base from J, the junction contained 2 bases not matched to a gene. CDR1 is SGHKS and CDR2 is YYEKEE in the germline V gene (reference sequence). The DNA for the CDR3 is TGTGCCAGCAGCCGGACAGGATCCTACGAGCAGTACTTC. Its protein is CASSRTGSYEQYF.

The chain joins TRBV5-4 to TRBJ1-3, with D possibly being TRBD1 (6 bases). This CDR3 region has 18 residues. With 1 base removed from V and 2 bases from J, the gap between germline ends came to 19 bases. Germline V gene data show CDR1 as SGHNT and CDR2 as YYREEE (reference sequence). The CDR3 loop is CASSLLRQNRVAGNTIYF. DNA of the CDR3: TGTGCCAGCAGCTTGCTTCGCCAAAACAGGGTAGCTGGAAACACCATATATTTT.

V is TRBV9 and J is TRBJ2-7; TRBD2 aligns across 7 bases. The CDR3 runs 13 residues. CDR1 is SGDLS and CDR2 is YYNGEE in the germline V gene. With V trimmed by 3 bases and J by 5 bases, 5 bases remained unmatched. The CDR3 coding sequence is TGTGCCAGCAGCGGACTAGCCTCAGACGAGCAGTACTTC. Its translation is CASSGLASDEQYF.

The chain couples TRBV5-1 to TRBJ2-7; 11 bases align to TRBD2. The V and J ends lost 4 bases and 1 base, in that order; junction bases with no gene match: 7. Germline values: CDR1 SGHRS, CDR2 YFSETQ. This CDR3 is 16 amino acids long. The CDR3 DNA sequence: TGCGCCAGCAGCCCCATGACTAGCGGGGCTTCCTACGAGCAGTACTTC. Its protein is CASSPMTSGASYEQYF.

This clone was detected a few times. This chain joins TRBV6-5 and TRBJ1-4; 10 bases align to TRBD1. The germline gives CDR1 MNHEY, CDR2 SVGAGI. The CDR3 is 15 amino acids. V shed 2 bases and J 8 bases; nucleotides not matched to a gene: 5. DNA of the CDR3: TGTGCCAGCAGTTACCCGGGACAGGGGAGGGAAAAACTGTTTTTT. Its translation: CASSYPGQGREKLFF.

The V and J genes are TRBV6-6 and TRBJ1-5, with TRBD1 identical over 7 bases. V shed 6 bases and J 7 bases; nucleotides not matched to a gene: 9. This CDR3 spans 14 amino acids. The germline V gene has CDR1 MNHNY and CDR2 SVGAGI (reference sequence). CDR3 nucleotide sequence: TGTGCCAGCAGCAGAAGACAGGGTGGACAGCCCCAGCATTTT. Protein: CASSRRQGGQPQHF.

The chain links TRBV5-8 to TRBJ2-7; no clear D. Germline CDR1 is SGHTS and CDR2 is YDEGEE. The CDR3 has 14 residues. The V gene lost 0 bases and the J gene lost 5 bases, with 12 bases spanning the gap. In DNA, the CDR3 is TGTGCCAGCAGCTTGGAGGACCAAGACGACGAGCAGTACTTC. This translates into CASSLEDQDDEQYF.

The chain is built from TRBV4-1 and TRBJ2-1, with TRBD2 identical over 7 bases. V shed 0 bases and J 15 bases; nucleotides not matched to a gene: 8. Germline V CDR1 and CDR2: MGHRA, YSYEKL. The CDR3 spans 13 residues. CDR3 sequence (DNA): TGCGCCAGCAGCCAAGACCCAGCGGGAACAGGGTTCTTC. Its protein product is CASSQDPAGTGFF.

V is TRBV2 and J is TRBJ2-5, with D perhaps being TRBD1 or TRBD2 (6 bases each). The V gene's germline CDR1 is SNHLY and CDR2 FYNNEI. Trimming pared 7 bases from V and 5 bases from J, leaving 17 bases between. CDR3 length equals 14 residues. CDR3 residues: CASKGGRSRETQYF. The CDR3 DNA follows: TGTGCCAGCAAAGGGGGGCGGTCGCGCGAGACCCAGTACTTC.

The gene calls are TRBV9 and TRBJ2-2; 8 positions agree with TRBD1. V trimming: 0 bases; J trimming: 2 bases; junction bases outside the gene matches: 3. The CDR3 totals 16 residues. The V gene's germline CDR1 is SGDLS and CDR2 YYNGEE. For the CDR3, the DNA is TGTGCCAGCAGCGTAGCCGGGACAGGCAACACCGGGGAGCTGTTTTTT. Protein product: CASSVAGTGNTGELFF.

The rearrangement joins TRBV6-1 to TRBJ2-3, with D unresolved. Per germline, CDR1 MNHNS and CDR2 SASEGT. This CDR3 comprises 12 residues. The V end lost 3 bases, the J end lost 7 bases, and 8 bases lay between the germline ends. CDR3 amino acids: CASSDLLNTQYF. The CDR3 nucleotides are TGTGCCAGCAGTGATCTCTTAAATACGCAGTATTTT.

The DNA for the CDR3 is TGTGCCAGCCAAGGGGCAGGCAGGCGGGAGTACAATGAGCAGTTCTTC. It is translated as CASQGAGRREYNEQFF. This chain connects TRBV11-2 to TRBJ2-1, with 7 bases that match TRBD2. The junction had 14 bases not matched to a gene; V was cut back by 8 bases and J by 4 bases. The CDR3 is made up of 16 amino acids. The germline CDR1 and CDR2 sequences are SGHAT and FQNNGV.

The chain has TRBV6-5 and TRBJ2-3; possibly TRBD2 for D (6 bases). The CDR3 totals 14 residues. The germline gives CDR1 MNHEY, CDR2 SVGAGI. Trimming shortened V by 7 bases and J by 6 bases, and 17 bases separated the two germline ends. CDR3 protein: CASILLPGADTQYF. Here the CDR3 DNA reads TGTGCCAGCATACTATTACCGGGAGCGGATACGCAGTATTTT.

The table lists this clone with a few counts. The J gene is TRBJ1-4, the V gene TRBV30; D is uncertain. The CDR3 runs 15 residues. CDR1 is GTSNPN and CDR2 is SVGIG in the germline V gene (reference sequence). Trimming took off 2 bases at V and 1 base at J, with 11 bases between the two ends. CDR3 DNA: TGTGCCTGGAGTAAGCGGAGAATAACTAATGAAAAACTGTTTTTT. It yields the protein CAWSKRRITNEKLFF.

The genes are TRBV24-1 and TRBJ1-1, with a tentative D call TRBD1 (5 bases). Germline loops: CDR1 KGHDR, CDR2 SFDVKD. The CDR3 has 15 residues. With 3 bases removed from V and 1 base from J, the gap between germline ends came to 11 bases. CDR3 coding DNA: TGTGCCACCAGTGATACGGGGCGTGGGAACACTGAAGCTTTCTTT. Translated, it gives CATSDTGRGNTEAFF.

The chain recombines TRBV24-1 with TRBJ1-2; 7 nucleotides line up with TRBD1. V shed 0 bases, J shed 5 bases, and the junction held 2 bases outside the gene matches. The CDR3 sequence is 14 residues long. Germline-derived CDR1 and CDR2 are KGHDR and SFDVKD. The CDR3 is CATSDLEGAYGYTF. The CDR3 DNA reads TGTGCCACCAGTGATTTGGAGGGGGCTTATGGCTACACCTTC.

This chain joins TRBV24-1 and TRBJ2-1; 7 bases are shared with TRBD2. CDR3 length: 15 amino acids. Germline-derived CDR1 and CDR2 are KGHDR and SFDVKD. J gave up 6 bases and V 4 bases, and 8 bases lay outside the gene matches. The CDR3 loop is CATSDGGLPTNEQFF. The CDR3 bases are TGTGCCACCAGTGACGGGGGACTACCAACCAATGAGCAGTTCTTC.

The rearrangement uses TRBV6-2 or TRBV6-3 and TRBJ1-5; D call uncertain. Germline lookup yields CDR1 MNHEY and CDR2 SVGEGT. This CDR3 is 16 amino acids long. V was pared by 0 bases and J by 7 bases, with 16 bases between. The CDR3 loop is CASSYSPGNFGQPQHF. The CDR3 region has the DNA TGTGCCAGCAGTTACTCGCCTGGGAACTTCGGGCAGCCCCAGCATTTT.

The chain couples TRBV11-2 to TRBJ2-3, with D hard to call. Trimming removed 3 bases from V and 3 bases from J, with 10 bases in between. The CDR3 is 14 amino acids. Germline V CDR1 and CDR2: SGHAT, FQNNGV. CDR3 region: CASSLTPGTDTQYF. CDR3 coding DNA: TGTGCCAGCAGCTTGACTCCCGGAACAGATACGCAGTATTTT.